The 6 T cell receptor beta chains reported below all come from one sample, sequenced in a study of T cells after yellow fever vaccination. One entry per CDR3 protein results from TCRdb running MiXCR on the 5' RACE reads. Of 500,000 to 650,000 distinct CDR3 sequences in the sample, about 12% are singletons; the top ten hold more than 13%. This material consisted of PBMCs, taken on the day of the yellow fever booster vaccination. These receptor sequences come from a man aged 25-45 years who received the YFV17D yellow fever vaccine.

The rearrangement uses TRBV20-1 and TRBJ2-2; no clear D gene. Germline CDR1 is DFQATT and CDR2 is SNEGSKA (reference sequence). Trimming pared 5 bases from V and 6 bases from J, leaving 10 bases between. This CDR3 region has 12 residues. The CDR3 sequence is CSASFHPGELFF. The CDR3 DNA reads as TGCAGTGCTTCATTCCATCCCGGGGAGCTGTTTTTT.

A few counts support this clonotype. DNA for the CDR3: TGTGCCAGCAGCTTTCTCAGCGGAAACTCCTACGAGCAGTACTTC. Its protein is CASSFLSGNSYEQYF. V gene TRBV7-2 combines with J gene TRBJ2-7; a weak D match, TRBD2 (5 bases). The CDR3 length is 15 residues. CDR1 is SGHTA and CDR2 is FQGNSA in the germline V gene. The ends were cut back, 3 bases at V and 0 bases at J, with 12 bases in the middle.

The genes are TRBV10-3 and TRBJ1-2; no clear D gene. The CDR3 loop spans 11 amino acids. From germline, CDR1 is ENHRY and CDR2 SYGVKD. V gave up 8 bases and J gave up 3 bases, with 7 bases separating them. DNA of the CDR3: TGTGCCATCCCAGGACACTATGGCTACACCTTC. Protein: CAIPGHYGYTF.

The chain combines TRBV4-3 with TRBJ2-2; a possible D gene is TRBD2 (5 bases). With 1 base removed from V and 6 bases from J, the gap between germline ends came to 18 bases. Germline V lookup: CDR1 LGHNA, CDR2 YSLEER. This CDR3 comprises 17 residues. The CDR3 protein is CASSQVLQTKAAGELFF. The CDR3 bases are TGCGCCAGCAGCCAAGTCCTCCAAACCAAAGCGGCCGGGGAGCTGTTTTTT.

This clonotype was seen at least ten times. The V and J genes are TRBV20-1 and TRBJ2-4; D is possibly TRBD2 (5 bases). Trimming shortened V by 6 bases and J by 6 bases, and 21 bases separated the two germline ends. Per germline, CDR1 DFQATT and CDR2 SNEGSKA (reference sequence). This CDR3 is built from 15 residues. CDR3 residues: CSASGWEADVNIQYF. CDR3 nucleotides: TGCAGTGCGAGCGGATGGGAAGCCGACGTAAACATTCAGTACTTC.

This rearrangement joins TRBV28 to TRBJ1-2; the D gene is possibly TRBD1 (5 bases). V lost 6 bases to trimming and J lost 7 bases, with 18 bases between them. CDR3 length equals 14 residues. Per the germline V gene, CDR1 is MDHEN and CDR2 is SYDVKM. CDR3 region: CASSSPDSTVGYTF. The CDR3 coding sequence is TGTGCCAGCAGCTCCCCTGACAGTACGGTTGGCTACACCTTC.